This T cell receptor beta chain is drawn from a study of T cell repertoires in cytomegalovirus infection (dated by TCRdb to the late 2010s). For the study in its entirety: The HLA type of each donor mattered for the analysis, because public TCR beta signatures pointed to carriage of CMV infection along with the matching HLA type.

Results and caveats for the whole study, not just this receptor: Carriers of CMV infection plus the relevant HLA type were discriminated by the cumulative frequency of public TCR beta family members in the study cohort and in an independent 352-donor cohort. The ex vivo response was dominated by HLA-C-restricted CMV-specific TCR beta clonotypes, which also provided the single most frequent clonotype in two of eight donors.

This clonotype was counted between two and nine times. Its recognized antigen is unknown. The input lacks base qualities; no much larger clone sits a single base away. The junction shows trimming of 2 bases on V and 4 bases on J, plus 10 bases between the germline ends. Including cysteine and phenylalanine, the CDR3 has 15 amino acids. CDR3 DNA is the only sequence kept; it has 45 bases, read in frame from the first base. The CDR1 and CDR2 encoded by the germline V gene are KGHDR and SFDVKD. Sequencer: Illumina HiSeq 1500. In-frame beta chains were kept once TCRdb had trimmed the public reads at Q25 with fastp and called clones with MiXCR. Rows matching on CDR3 protein sequence are summarized as one entry with the most common DNA and genes. Here the sample has 150,000 to 200,000 distinct CDR3 sequences; 8% to 10% occur a single time. The ten top clones hold about 4.6% of the sample.

The sequenced sample consisted of PBMCs. Rearrangement joined TRBV24-1 to TRBJ2-2; the D gene cannot be resolved reliably. The receptor's source is a human donor in good health (CMV status not recorded). Some clones in this sample may be carry-over from other donors' samples. The DNA is TGTGCCACCAGTGATTCCCGGCAGACCACCGGGGAGCTGTTTTTT. Its protein product is CATSDSRQTTGELFF.